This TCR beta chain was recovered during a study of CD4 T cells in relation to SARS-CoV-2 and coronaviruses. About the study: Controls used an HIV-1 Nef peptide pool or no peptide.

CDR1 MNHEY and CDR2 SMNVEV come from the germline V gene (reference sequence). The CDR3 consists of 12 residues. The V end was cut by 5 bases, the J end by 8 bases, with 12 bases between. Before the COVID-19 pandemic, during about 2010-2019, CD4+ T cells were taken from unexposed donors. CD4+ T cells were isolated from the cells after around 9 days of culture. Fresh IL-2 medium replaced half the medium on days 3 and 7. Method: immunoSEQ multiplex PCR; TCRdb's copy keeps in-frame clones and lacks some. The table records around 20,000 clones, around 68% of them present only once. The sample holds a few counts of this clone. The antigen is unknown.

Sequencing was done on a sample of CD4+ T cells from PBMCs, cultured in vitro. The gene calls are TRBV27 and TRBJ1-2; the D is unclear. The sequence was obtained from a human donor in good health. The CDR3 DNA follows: TGTGCCAGCAGTCCCCTCGGAAGAGGCTACACCTTC. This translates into CASSPLGRGYTF.